The 11 T cell receptor beta chains reported below all come from one sample, sequenced in a study of cytomegalovirus exposure and HLA in healthy donors (dated by TCRdb to the late 2010s). Receptors were amplified or captured by the immunoSEQ multiplex PCR assay. The multiplex PCR relied on a mix of 60 forward primers for TCR Vbeta segments and 13 reverse primers for TCR Jbeta segments. The immuneACCESS repertoire file appears here via TCRdb, limited to in-frame rearrangements. These files lack a portion of the clones; in checked studies, under half of the deficit traces to unresolved V genes, and the cause of the others is not known. This sample gives 140,000 to 150,000 clones in total; about 84% of them show up just once. The top ten hold 2% to 2.5% of the sample. Material: PBMCs. The origin of the receptors is a woman in her late teens or twenties in good health and CMV-seropositive.

The chain has TRBV5-1 and TRBJ1-5; the D is unclear. Trimming took 4 bases from V and 0 from J, leaving 14 bases between them. The germline CDR1 and CDR2 sequences are SGHRS and YFSETQ. This CDR3 region has 16 residues. The DNA of the CDR3 is TGCGCCAGCAGCGAGAGTGTTAGTGATAGCAATCAGCCCCAGCATTTT. Its protein is CASSESVSDSNQPQHF.

V and J are TRBV4-1 and TRBJ2-1; D possibly corresponds to TRBD1 (5 bases). Germline CDR1 and CDR2: MGHRA and YSYEKL. The V end was cut by 6 bases, the J end by 9 bases, with 18 bases between. CDR3 length equals 14 residues. Here the CDR3 reads CASSADDRLTEQFF. CDR3 coding DNA: TGCGCCAGCAGTGCCGATGACAGACTCACTGAGCAGTTCTTC.

CDR3: CASSIDGGTGELFF. The CDR3 DNA follows: TGTGCCAGTAGTATAGATGGAGGGACCGGGGAGCTGTTTTTT. The chain has TRBV19 and TRBJ2-2, with D possibly being TRBD2 (6 bases). Germline CDR1 reads LNHDA; CDR2 reads SQIVND (reference sequence). Trimming stripped 0 bases from V and 5 bases from J, with 7 bases between. This CDR3 is 14 amino acids long.

V usage is TRBV6-5 and J usage is TRBJ1-1, with 8 bases matching TRBD1. Germline trimming cut 4 bases from V and 7 bases from J; bases unmatched to any gene: 5. In germline, CDR1 is MNHEY, CDR2 SVGAGI. This CDR3 contains 13 residues. CDR3 in DNA: TGTGCCAGCAGTTCCCACAGGGGGAGTGAAGCTTTCTTT. This translates into CASSSHRGSEAFF.

This chain connects TRBV28 to TRBJ1-2; D is possibly TRBD1 (5 bases). Trimming stripped 2 bases from V and 6 bases from J, with 13 bases between. CDR1 and CDR2 (germline): MDHEN, SYDVKM. The length of the CDR3 is 14 residues. The CDR3 coding sequence is TGTGCCAGCAGTTTACAGGGCCCTCGGAATGGCTACACCTTC. It is translated as CASSLQGPRNGYTF.

This clone was seen a few times. The CDR3 region is CASSLDRDYEQYF. The CDR3 region has the DNA TGCGCCAGCAGCCTCGACAGGGACTACGAGCAGTACTTC. The chain recombines TRBV5-1 with TRBJ2-7; 7 bases are shared with TRBD1. CDR1 and CDR2 from the germline V gene are SGHRS and YFSETQ. This CDR3 region has 13 residues. The J segment lost 3 bases and the V segment lost 4 bases, leaving 4 bases of the junction unmatched.

V is TRBV5-1 and J is TRBJ1-2; TRBD1 agrees at 8 bases. Per the germline V gene, CDR1 is SGHRS and CDR2 is YFSETQ. The V segment lost 0 bases and the J segment 8 bases; nucleotides outside the gene matches: 3. The CDR3 loop spans 13 amino acids. For the CDR3, the DNA is TGCGCCAGCAGCTTGGAACAGGGGGACGGCTACACCTTC. Protein: CASSLEQGDGYTF.

The CDR3 region has the DNA TGTGCCAGCAGCCCGTACGCAGGGCCGTTAGGGAATTCACCCCTCCACTTT. Amino acids: CASSPYAGPLGNSPLHF. V usage is TRBV13 and J usage is TRBJ1-6; possible D gene TRBD1, 5 bases. The CDR3 has 17 amino acids. V lost 5 bases to trimming and J lost 7 bases, with 21 bases between them. CDR1 and CDR2 (germline): PRHDT, FYEKMQ (reference sequence).

The chain is built from TRBV6-1 and TRBJ1-6; 9 nucleotides match TRBD1. The CDR3 has 14 amino acids. Germline trimming cut 6 bases from V and 9 bases from J; bases unmatched to any gene: 6. The germline CDR1 and CDR2 sequences are MNHNS and SASEGT. CDR3 in DNA: TGTGCCAGCAGAGGACAGGGGTTTGCTTCACCCCTCCACTTT. Its translation: CASRGQGFASPLHF.

This chain links TRBV10-1 with TRBJ2-2, with a possible D match to TRBD1 (5 bases). Germline loops: CDR1 WNHNN, CDR2 SYGVQD (reference sequence). The CDR3 runs 16 residues. Trimming left V 4 bases short and J 0 bases short, with 12 bases between. Written as DNA, the CDR3 is TGCGCCAGCAGTGCATGGACACACCCGAACACCGGGGAGCTGTTTTTT. It translates to CASSAWTHPNTGELFF.

This clone was seen only a few times. V usage is TRBV7-6 and J usage is TRBJ2-7, with 7 bases lining up with TRBD1. The CDR3 is made up of 15 amino acids. The J segment lost 1 base and the V segment lost 4 bases, leaving 7 bases of the junction unmatched. CDR1 and CDR2 (germline): SGHVS, FNYEAQ. As DNA, the CDR3 is TGTGCCAGCAGCTCTGGACAGGCAGGGTCCTACGAGCAGTACTTC. Its protein is CASSSGQAGSYEQYF.